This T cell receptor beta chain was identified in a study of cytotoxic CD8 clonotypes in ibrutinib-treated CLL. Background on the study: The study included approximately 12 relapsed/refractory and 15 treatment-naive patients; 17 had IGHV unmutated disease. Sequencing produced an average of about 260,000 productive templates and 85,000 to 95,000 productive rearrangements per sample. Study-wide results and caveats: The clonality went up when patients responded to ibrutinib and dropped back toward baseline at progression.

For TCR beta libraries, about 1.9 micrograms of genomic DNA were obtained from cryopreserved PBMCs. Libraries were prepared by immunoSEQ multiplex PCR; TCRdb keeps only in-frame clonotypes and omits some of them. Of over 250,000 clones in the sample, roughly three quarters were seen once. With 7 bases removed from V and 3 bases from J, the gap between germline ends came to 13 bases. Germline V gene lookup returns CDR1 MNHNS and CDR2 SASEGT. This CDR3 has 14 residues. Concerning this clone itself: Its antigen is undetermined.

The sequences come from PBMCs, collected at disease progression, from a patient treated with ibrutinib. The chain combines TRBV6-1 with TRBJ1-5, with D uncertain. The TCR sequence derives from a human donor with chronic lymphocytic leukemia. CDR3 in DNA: TGTGCCAGCAACCCGCGGCAGGTCAATCAGCCCCAGCATTTT. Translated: CASNPRQVNQPQHF.